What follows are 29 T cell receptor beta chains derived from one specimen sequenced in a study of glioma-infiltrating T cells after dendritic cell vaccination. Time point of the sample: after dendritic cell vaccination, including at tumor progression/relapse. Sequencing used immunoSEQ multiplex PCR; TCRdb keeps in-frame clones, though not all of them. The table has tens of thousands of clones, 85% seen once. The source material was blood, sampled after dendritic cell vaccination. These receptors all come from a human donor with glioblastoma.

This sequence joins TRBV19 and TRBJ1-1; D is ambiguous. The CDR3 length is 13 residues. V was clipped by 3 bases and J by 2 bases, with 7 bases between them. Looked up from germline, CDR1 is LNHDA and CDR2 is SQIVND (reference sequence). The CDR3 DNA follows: TGTGCCAGTAGTATTTCCCAAAACACTGAAGCTTTCTTT. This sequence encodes CASSISQNTEAFF.

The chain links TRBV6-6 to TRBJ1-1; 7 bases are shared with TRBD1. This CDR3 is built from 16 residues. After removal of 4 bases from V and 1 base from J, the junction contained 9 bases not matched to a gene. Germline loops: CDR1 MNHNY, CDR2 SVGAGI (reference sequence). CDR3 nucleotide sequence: TGTGCCAGCAGTTTTCTACAGGGGAGGTCGAACACTGAAGCTTTCTTT. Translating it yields CASSFLQGRSNTEAFF.

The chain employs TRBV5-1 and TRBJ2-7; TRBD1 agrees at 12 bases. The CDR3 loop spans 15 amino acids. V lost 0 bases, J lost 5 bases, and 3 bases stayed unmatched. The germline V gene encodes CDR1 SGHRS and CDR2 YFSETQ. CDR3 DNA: TGCGCCAGCAGCTTGGTGGGACAGGGGGCCGACGAGCAGTACTTC. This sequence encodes CASSLVGQGADEQYF.

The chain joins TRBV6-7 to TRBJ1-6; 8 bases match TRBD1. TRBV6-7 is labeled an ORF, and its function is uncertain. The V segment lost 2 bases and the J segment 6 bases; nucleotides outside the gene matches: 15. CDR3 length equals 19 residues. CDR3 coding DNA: TGTGCCAGCAGTTACGTGAGACAGGGGAACTCGAACCCTAATTCACCCCTCCACTTT. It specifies CASSYVRQGNSNPNSPLHF.

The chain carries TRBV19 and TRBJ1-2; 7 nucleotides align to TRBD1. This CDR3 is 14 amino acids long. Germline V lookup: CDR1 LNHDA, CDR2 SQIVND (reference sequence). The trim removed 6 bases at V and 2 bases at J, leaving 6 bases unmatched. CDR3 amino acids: CASREGGPNYGYTF. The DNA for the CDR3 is TGTGCCAGTAGAGAAGGGGGCCCCAACTATGGCTACACCTTC.

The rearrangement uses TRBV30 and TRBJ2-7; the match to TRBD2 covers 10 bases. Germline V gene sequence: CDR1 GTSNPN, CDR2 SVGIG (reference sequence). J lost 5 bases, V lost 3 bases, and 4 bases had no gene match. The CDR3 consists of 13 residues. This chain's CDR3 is CAWRSGLADEQYF. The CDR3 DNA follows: TGTGCCTGGAGAAGTGGACTAGCGGACGAGCAGTACTTC. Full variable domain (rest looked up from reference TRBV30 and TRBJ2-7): SQTIHQWPATLVQPVGSPLSLECTVEGTSNPNLYWYRQAAGRGLQLLFYSVGIGQISSEVPQNLSASRPQDRQFILSSKKLLLSDSGFYLCAWRSGLADEQYFGPGTRLTVT.

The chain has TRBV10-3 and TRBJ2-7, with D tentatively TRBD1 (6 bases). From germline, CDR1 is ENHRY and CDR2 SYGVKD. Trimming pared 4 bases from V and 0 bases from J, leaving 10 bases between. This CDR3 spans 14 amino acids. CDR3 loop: CAISGDRYSYEQYF. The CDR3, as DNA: TGTGCCATCAGTGGCGACAGGTACTCCTACGAGCAGTACTTC.

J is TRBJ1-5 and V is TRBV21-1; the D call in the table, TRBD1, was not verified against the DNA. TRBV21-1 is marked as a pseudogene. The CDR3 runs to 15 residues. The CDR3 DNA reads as TGTGCCAGCAGCAAATCAGGGGCGCCTGGTCAGCCCCAGCATTTT. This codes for CASSKSGAPGQPQHF.

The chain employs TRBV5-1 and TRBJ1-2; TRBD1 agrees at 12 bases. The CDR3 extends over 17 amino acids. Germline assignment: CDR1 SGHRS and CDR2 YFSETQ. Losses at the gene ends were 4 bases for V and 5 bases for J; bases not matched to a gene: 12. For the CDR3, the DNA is TGCGCCAGCAGCCCCGGGACAGGGGGCGCCAAGTGGTATGGCTACACCTTC. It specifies CASSPGTGGAKWYGYTF. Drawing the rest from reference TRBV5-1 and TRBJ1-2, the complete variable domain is KAGVTQTPRYLIKTRGQQVTLSCSPISGHRSVSWYQQTPGQGLQFLFEYFSETQRNKGNFPGRFSGRQFSNSRSEMNVSTLELGDSALYLCASSPGTGGAKWYGYTFGSGTRLTVV.

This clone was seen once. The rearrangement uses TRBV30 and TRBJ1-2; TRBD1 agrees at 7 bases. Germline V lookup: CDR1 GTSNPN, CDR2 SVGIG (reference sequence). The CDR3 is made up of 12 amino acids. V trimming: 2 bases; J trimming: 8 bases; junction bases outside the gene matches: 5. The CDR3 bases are TGTGCCTGGAGTTTAGGGACAGAGGGCTACACCTTC. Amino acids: CAWSLGTEGYTF.

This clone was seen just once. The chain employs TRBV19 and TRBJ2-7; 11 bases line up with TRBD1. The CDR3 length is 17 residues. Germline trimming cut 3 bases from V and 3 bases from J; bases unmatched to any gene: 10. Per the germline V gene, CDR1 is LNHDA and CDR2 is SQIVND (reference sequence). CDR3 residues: CASSMGFGTGGIYEQYF. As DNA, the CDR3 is TGTGCCAGTAGTATGGGGTTTGGGACAGGGGGGATCTACGAGCAGTACTTC.

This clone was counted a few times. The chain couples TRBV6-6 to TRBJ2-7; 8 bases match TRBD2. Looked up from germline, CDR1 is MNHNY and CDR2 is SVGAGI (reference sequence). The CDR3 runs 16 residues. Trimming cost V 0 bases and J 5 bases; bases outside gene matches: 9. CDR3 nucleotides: TGTGCCAGCAGTTACTCGAGGGAGCGGGAGAATGACGAGCAGTACTTC. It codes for CASSYSRERENDEQYF.

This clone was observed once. CDR3 coding DNA: TGTGCCAGCAGTTTAGACGGTGCGGGGTTTGGCTACACCTTC. This sequence encodes CASSLDGAGFGYTF. V gene TRBV27 combines with J gene TRBJ1-2; D gene uncertain. Germline V CDR1 and CDR2: MNHEY, SMNVEV (reference sequence). This CDR3 is 14 amino acids long. V dropped 2 bases and J dropped 7 bases, with 14 bases sitting between them.

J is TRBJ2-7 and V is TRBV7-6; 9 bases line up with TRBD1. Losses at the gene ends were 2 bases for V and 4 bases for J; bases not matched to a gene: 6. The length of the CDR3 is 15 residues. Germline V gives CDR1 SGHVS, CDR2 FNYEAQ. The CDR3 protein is CASSLSGTGTYEQYF. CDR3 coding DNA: TGTGCCAGCAGCTTATCCGGGACAGGGACTTACGAGCAGTACTTC.

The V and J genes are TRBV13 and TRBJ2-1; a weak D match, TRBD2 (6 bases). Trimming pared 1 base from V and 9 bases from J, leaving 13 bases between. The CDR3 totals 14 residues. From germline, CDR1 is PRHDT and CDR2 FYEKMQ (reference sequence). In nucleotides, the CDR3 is TGTGCCAGCAGCTTAGATGTACGGGGGAGTGAGCAGTTCTTC. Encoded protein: CASSLDVRGSEQFF.

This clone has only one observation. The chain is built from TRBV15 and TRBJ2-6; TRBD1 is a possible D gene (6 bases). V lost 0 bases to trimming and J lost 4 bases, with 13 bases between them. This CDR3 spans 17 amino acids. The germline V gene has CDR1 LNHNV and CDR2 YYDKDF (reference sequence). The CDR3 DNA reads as TGTGCCACCAGCAGAGATCACAGGGTGATGGGGGCCAACGTCCTGACTTTC. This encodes CATSRDHRVMGANVLTF. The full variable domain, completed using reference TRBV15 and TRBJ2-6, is DAMVIQNPRYQVTQFGKPVTLSCSQTLNHNVMYWYQQKSSQAPKLLFHYYDKDFNNEADTPDNFQSRRPNTSFCFLDIRSPGLGDTAMYLCATSRDHRVMGANVLTFGAGSRLTVL.

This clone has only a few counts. CDR3 sequence reads: CASAPQGYEKLFF. The DNA of the CDR3 is TGCGCCTCAGCTCCCCAGGGATATGAAAAACTGTTTTTT. The gene calls are TRBV5-1 and TRBJ1-4, with D tentatively TRBD1 (5 bases). This CDR3 is 13 amino acids long. The V end was cut by 10 bases, the J end by 6 bases, with 16 bases between. Germline CDR1 reads SGHRS; CDR2 reads YFSETQ.

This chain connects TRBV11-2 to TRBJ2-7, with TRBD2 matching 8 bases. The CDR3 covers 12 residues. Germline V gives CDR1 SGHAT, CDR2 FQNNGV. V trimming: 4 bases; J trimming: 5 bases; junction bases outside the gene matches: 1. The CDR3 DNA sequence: TGTGCCAGCAGCTCGCGGGGGGACGAGCAGTACTTC. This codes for CASSSRGDEQYF.

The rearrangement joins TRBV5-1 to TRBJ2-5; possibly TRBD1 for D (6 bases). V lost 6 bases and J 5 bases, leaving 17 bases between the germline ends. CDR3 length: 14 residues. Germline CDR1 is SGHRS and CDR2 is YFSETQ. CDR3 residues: CASMRLKGEETQYF. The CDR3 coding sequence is TGCGCCAGCATGAGGCTAAAGGGGGAGGAGACCCAGTACTTC.

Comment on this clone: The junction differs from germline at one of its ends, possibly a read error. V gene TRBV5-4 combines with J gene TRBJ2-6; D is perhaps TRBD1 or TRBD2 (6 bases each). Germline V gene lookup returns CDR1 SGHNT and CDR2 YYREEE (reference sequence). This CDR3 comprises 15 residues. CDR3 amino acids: CASSLGGAGANVLTF. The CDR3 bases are TGTGCCAGCAGTTTGGGGGGCGCTGGGGCCAACGTCCTGACTTTC.

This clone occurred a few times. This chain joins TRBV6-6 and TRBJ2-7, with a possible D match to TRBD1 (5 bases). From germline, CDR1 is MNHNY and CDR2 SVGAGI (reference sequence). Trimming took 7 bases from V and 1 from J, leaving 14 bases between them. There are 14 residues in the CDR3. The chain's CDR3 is CASTNGRGSYEQYF. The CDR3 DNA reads TGTGCCAGCACCAACGGTAGGGGTTCCTACGAGCAGTACTTC.

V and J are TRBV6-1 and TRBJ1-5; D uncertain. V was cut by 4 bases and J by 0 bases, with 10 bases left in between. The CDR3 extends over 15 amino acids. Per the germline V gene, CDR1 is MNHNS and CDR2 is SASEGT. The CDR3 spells CASSGTADSNQPQHF. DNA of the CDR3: TGTGCCAGCAGTGGGACTGCGGATAGCAATCAGCCCCAGCATTTT.

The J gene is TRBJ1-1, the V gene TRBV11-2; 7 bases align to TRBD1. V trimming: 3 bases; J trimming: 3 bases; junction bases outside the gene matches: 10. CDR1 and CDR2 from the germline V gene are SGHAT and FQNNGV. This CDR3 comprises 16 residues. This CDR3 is CASSFKGGMVDTEAFF. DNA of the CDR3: TGTGCCAGCAGCTTCAAAGGGGGCATGGTTGACACTGAAGCTTTCTTT.

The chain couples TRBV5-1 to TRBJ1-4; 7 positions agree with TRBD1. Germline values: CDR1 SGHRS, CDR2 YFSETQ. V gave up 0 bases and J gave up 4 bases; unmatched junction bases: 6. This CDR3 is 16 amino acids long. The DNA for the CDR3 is TGCGCCAGCAGCTTGGCCGGGACAGTTGGTAATGAAAAACTGTTTTTT. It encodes CASSLAGTVGNEKLFF.

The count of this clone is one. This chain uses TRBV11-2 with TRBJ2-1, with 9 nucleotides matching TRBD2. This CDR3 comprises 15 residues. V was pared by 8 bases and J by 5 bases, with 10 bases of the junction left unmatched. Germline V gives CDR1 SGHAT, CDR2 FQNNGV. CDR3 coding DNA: TGTGCCAGCGTCCCCAGCGGGAGGTACAACAATGAGCAGTTCTTC. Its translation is CASVPSGRYNNEQFF.

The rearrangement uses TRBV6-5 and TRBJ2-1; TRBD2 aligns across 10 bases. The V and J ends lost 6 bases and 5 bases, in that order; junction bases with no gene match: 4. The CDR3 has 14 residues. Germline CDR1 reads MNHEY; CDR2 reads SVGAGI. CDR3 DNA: TGTGCCAGCAGCCTCGGACTAGCGGACAATGAGCAGTTCTTC. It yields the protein CASSLGLADNEQFF.

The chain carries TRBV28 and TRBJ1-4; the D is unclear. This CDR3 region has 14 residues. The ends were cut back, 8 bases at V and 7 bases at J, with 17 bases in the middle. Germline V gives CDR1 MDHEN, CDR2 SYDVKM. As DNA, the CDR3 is TGTGCCAGCTCGCTTGGAAGGAGCAGTGAAAAACTGTTTTTT. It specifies CASSLGRSSEKLFF.

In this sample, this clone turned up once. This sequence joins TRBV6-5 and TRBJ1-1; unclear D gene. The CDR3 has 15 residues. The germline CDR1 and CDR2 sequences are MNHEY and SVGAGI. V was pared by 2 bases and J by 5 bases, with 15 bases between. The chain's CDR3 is CASSYRDGVRTEAFF. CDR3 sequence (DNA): TGTGCCAGCAGTTACCGCGACGGGGTGAGGACTGAAGCTTTCTTT.

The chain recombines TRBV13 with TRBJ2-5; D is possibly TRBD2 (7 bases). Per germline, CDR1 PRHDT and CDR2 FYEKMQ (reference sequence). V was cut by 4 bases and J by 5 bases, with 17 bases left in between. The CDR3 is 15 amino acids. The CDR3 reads CASSWYGGPSETQYF. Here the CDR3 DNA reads TGTGCCAGCAGCTGGTACGGGGGGCCCTCCGAGACCCAGTACTTC.